The T cell receptor beta chain under discussion was sequenced for a study of Ad26.COV2.S vaccination and SARS-CoV-2 variants. Points on this clone: The antigen is undetermined.

The V end was cut by 4 bases, the J end by 1 base, with 5 bases between. The CDR3 extends over 12 amino acids. Germline V gene lookup returns CDR1 LGHNT and CDR2 FRNRAP. Study-level points and caveats: Post-vaccination breadth of spike-specific CD8+ and CD4+ T cell responses was reportedly substantial.

Profiled with immunoSEQ multiplex PCR; TCRdb holds only in-frame clones, not every one. The sample includes over 250,000 clones, more than 70% of them seen just once. Treatment described: roughly 20 received Ad26.COV2.S at low or high dose, single or two shots; roughly 5 received placebo; per-sample allocation not given. Collection of samples fell on day 63 after the first vaccine or placebo injection. The vaccine delivered Wuhan-strain SARS-CoV-2 spike through an Ad26 vector. Sequenced material: peripheral blood, taken in a trial of Ad26.COV2.S vaccine versus placebo. The V gene is TRBV12-5, the J gene TRBJ2-7, with D uncertain. The clonotype originates from a person aged 18-65 years who received the Ad26.COV2.S COVID-19 vaccine or a placebo. The CDR3 nucleotides read TGTGCTAGTGGTTGGGGATCCTACGAGCAGTACTTC. The encoded protein is CASGWGSYEQYF.